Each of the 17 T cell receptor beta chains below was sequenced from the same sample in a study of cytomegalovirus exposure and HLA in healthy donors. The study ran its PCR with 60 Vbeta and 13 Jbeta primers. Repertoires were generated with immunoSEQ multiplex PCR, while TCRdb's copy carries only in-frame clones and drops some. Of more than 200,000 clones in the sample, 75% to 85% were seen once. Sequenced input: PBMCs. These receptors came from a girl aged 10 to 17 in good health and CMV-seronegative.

The CDR3 nucleotides are TGTGCCAGCAGTGAAGAGGGACAGGGGTGGAAGACCCAGTACTTC. Translation: CASSEEGQGWKTQYF. V and J are TRBV6-1 and TRBJ2-5; 10 bases fit TRBD1. Trimming took 1 base from V and 6 from J; bases not matched to a gene: 5. CDR1 is MNHNS and CDR2 is SASEGT in the germline V gene. CDR3 length equals 15 residues.

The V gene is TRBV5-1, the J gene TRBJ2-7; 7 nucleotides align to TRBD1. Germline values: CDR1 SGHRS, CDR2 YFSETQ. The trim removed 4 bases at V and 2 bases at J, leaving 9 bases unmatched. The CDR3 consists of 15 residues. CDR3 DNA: TGCGCCAGCAGCCTGGACAGGTCCACTACCTACGAGCAGTACTTC. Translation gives CASSLDRSTTYEQYF.

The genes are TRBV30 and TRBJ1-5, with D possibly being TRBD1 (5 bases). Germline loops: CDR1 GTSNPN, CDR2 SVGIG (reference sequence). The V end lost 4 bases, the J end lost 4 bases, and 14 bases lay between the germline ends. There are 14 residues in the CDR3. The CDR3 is CAWTPGGGNQPQHF. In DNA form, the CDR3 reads TGTGCCTGGACCCCCGGGGGAGGGAATCAGCCCCAGCATTTT.

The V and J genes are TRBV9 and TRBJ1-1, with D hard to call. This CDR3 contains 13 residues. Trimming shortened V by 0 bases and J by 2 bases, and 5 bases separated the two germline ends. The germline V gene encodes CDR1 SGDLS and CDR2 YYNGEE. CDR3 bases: TGTGCCAGCAGCGTAGTGGCCAACACTGAAGCTTTCTTT. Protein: CASSVVANTEAFF.

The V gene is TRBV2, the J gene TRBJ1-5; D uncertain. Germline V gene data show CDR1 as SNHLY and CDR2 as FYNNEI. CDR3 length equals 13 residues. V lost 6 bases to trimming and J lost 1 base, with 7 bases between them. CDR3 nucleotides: TGTGCCAGCAGGACGGGGAGCAATCAGCCCCAGCATTTT. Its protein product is CASRTGSNQPQHF.

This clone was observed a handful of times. CDR3 sequence reads: CASSQLGTGKVNTEAFF. The CDR3 DNA is TGCGCCAGCAGCCAATTAGGGACAGGGAAAGTGAACACTGAAGCTTTCTTT. The rearrangement uses TRBV4-3 and TRBJ1-1; 9 bases fit TRBD1. The V and J ends lost 2 bases and 0 bases, in that order; junction bases with no gene match: 7. Germline V gives CDR1 LGHNA, CDR2 YSLEER. The CDR3 loop spans 17 amino acids.

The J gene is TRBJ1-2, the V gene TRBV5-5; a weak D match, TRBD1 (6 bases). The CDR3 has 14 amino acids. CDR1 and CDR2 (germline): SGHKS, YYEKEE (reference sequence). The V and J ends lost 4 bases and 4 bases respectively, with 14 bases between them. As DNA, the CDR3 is TGTGCCAGCAGCGCAGGACAGCCAACCTATGGCTACACCTTC. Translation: CASSAGQPTYGYTF.

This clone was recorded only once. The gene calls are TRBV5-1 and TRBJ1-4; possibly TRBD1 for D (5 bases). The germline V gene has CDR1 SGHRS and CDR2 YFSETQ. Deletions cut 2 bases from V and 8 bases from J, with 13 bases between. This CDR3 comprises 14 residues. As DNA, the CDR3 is TGCGCCAGCAGCTTCGCGGGGGTTCCGGAAAAACTGTTTTTT. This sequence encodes CASSFAGVPEKLFF.

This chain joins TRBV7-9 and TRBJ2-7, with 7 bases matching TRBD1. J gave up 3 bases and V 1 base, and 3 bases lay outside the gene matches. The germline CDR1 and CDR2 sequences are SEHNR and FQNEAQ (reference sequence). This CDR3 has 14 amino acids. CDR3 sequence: CASSLVGTDYEQYF. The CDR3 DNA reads TGTGCCAGCAGCTTAGTAGGGACAGACTACGAGCAGTACTTC.

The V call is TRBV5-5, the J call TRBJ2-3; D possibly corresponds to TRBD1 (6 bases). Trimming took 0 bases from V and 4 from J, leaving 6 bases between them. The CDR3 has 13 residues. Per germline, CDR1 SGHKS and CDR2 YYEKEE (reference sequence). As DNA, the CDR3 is TGTGCCAGCAGCTTGGCAGGGGCAGATACGCAGTATTTT. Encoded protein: CASSLAGADTQYF.

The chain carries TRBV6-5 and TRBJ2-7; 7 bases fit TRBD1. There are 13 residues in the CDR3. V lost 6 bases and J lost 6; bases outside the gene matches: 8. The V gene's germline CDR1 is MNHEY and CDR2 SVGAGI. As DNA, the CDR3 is TGTGCCAGCAGGGGGACAGTGCCCTCCGAGCAGTACTTC. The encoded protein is CASRGTVPSEQYF.

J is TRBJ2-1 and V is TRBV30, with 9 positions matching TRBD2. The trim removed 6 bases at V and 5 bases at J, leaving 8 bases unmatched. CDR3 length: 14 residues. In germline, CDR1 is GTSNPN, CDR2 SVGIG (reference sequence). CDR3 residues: CACYSGRGNNEQFF. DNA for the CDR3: TGTGCCTGTTATAGCGGGAGAGGAAACAATGAGCAGTTCTTC.

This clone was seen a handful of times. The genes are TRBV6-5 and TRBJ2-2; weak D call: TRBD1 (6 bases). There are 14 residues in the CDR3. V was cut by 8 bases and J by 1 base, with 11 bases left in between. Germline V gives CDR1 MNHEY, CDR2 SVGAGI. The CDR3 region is CASQGMENTGELFF. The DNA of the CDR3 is TGTGCCAGCCAGGGGATGGAGAACACCGGGGAGCTGTTTTTT.

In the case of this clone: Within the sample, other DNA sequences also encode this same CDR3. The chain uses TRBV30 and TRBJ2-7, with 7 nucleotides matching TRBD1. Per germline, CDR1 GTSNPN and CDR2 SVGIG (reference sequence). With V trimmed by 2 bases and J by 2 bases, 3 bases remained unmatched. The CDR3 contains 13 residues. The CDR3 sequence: CAWSRDSAYEQYF. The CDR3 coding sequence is TGTGCCTGGAGTCGGGACAGTGCCTACGAGCAGTACTTC.

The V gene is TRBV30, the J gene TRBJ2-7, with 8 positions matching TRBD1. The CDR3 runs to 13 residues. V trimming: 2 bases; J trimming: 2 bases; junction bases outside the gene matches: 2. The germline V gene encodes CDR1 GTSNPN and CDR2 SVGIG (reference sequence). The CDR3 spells CAWSTGGAYEQYF. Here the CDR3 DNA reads TGTGCCTGGAGTACAGGGGGAGCCTACGAGCAGTACTTC.

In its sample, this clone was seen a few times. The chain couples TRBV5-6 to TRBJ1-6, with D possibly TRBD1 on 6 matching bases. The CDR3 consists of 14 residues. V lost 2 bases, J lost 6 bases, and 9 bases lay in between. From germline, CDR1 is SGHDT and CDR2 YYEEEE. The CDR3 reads CASSLQGPNSPLHF. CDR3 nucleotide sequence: TGTGCCAGCAGCTTACAGGGCCCTAATTCACCCCTCCACTTT.

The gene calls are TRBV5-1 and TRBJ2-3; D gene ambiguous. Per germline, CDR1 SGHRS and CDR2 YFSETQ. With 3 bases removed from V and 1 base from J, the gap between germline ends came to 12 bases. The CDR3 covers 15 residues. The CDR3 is CASSWNQERTDTQYF. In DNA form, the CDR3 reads TGCGCCAGCAGCTGGAATCAGGAACGCACAGATACGCAGTATTTT.